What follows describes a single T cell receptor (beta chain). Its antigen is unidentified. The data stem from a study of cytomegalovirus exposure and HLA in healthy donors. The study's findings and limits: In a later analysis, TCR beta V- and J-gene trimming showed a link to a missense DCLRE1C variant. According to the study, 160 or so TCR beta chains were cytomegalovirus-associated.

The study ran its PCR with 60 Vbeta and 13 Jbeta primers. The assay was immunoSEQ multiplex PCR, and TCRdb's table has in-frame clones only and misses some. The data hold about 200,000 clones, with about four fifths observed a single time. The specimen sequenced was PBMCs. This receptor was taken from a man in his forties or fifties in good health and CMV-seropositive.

The CDR3 reads CASSQERDRGFEQYF. In DNA, the CDR3 is TGCGCCAGCAGCCAAGAGAGGGACAGGGGATTCGAGCAGTACTTC. The chain joins TRBV4-1 to TRBJ2-7; TRBD1 aligns across 10 bases. The germline CDR1 and CDR2 sequences are MGHRA and YSYEKL. Trimming removed 0 bases from V and 6 bases from J; junction bases left unmatched: 5. The CDR3 consists of 15 residues.